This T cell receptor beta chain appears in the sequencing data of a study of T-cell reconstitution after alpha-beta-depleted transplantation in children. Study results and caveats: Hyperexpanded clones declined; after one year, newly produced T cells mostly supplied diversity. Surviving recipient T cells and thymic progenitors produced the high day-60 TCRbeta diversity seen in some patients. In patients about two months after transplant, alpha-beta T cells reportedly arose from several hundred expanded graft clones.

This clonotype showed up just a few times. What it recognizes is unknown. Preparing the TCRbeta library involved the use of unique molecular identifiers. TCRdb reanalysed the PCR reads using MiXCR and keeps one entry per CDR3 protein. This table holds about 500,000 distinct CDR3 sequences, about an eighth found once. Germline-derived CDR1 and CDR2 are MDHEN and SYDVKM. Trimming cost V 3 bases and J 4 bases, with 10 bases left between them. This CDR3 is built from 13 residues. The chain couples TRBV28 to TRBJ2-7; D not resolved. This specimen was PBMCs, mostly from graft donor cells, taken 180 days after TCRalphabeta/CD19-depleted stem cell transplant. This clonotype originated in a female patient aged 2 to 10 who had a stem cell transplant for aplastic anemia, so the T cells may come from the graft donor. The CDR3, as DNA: TGTGCCAGCAGTTTTTCATTGGGGTACGAGCAGTACTTC. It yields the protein CASSFSLGYEQYF.